This T cell receptor (beta chain) originates from a study of T cell responses to AZD1222 COVID-19 vaccine. In its sample, this clone was seen once. Its target is unknown. Sequencing used immunoSEQ multiplex PCR; TCRdb keeps in-frame clones, though not all of them. The sample shows 25,000 to 35,000 clones, around 86% of them seen only once. Study results and caveats: Per reports, nearly half of all spike-specific TCRs target regions that are unmutated in variants.

The CDR3 loop spans 15 amino acids. V gave up 1 base and J gave up 1 base; unmatched junction bases: 1. Germline V gene data show CDR1 as KGHSH and CDR2 as LQKENI. The sample consisted of peripheral blood, taken on day 0 of AZD1222 vaccination. The chain employs TRBV18 and TRBJ1-5, with 7 bases fitting TRBD1. The sequence derives from an adult in good health. CDR3 sequence: CASSPQTGSNQPQHF. In nucleotides, the CDR3 is TGTGCCAGCTCACCACAGACAGGGAGCAATCAGCCCCAGCATTTT.